These 12 T cell receptor beta chains were sequenced from one sample in a study of cytomegalovirus exposure and HLA in healthy donors. Clones were read by immunoSEQ multiplex PCR, and TCRdb kept only the in-frame ones, dropping some. This table holds approximately 140,000 clones, more than 75% found once. Sequenced material: PBMCs. All receptors come from a man between 18 and 35 years old in good health and CMV-seropositive.

V is TRBV27 and J is TRBJ2-1, with TRBD2 as a possible D gene (7 bases). The CDR3 totals 19 residues. Deletions cut 0 bases from V and 5 bases from J, with 23 bases between. The germline CDR1 and CDR2 sequences are MNHEY and SMNVEV (reference sequence). CDR3 DNA: TGTGCCAGCAGTTTATCCCCCCCCGGGTTGGGGGGGGCTAACAATGAGCAGTTCTTC. Amino acids: CASSLSPPGLGGANNEQFF.

The chain is built from TRBV7-8 and TRBJ2-5; D is perhaps TRBD1 (5 bases). Near its end, the DNA agrees better with TRBJ2-7, so the J call may be wrong. The CDR3 spans 13 residues. The germline V gene encodes CDR1 SGHVS and CDR2 FQNEAQ. The CDR3 loop is CASSLAQGREQYF. Here the CDR3 DNA reads TGTGCCAGCAGCTTAGCGCAGGGTCGCGAGCAGTACTTC.

The chain combines TRBV11-2 with TRBJ2-1, with a tentative D call TRBD2 (5 bases). From germline, CDR1 is SGHAT and CDR2 FQNNGV. Trimming took 8 bases from V and 5 from J, leaving 10 bases between them. The CDR3 covers 12 residues. In DNA, the CDR3 is TGTGCCAGCGGGAGCCCCGACAATGAGCAGTTCTTC. Translation gives CASGSPDNEQFF.

The V and J genes are TRBV27 and TRBJ1-3; a possible D gene is TRBD1 (6 bases). CDR1 is MNHEY, CDR2 SMNVEV, per germline (reference sequence). CDR3 length: 16 amino acids. Deletions cut 5 bases from V and 2 bases from J, with 16 bases between. DNA for the CDR3: TGTGCCAGCAGTCCCTCACCCGGGACAACTGGAAACACCATATATTTT. The encoded protein is CASSPSPGTTGNTIYF.

Here the CDR3 reads CASRGLAGFTDTQYF. Written as DNA, the CDR3 is TGTGCCAGCAGGGGACTAGCGGGGTTCACAGATACGCAGTATTTT. The chain has TRBV28 and TRBJ2-3; 13 bases agree with TRBD2. CDR1 is MDHEN and CDR2 is SYDVKM in the germline V gene. With 6 bases clipped from V and 2 bases from J, the junction kept 2 bases outside the gene matches. The CDR3 consists of 15 residues.

V is TRBV18 and J is TRBJ1-1; TRBD1 might be the D (5 bases). Germline CDR1 KGHSH, CDR2 LQKENI. V lost 3 bases, J lost 3 bases, and 11 bases lay in between. CDR3 size: 14 residues. This chain's CDR3 is CASSPAGRDTEAFF. The CDR3 DNA reads TGTGCCAGCTCACCGGCAGGGAGGGACACTGAAGCTTTCTTT.

This sequence joins TRBV9 and TRBJ2-1; D not resolved. CDR1 SGDLS and CDR2 YYNGEE come from the germline V gene. Between the trimmed V and J ends, which lost 2 bases and 3 bases, there was a span of 18 bases. CDR3 size: 17 residues. The CDR3 is CASSVSSEFGRYNEQFF. For the CDR3, the DNA is TGTGCCAGCAGCGTGAGCTCCGAATTTGGGCGCTACAATGAGCAGTTCTTC.

The chain uses TRBV7-8 and TRBJ2-3, with TRBD1 matching over 7 bases. J gave up 2 bases and V 1 base, and 6 bases lay outside the gene matches. The CDR3 contains 16 residues. Germline V gene lookup returns CDR1 SGHVS and CDR2 FQNEAQ. CDR3 residues: CASSLGWDSNTDTQYF. The CDR3 DNA reads as TGTGCCAGCAGCTTAGGCTGGGACAGCAACACAGATACGCAGTATTTT.

This clone was recorded once. This chain uses TRBV2 with TRBJ1-2; maybe TRBD1 (5 bases). CDR1 and CDR2 (germline): SNHLY, FYNNEI. Trimming pared 4 bases from V and 4 bases from J, leaving 7 bases between. The CDR3 contains 12 residues. In DNA, the CDR3 is TGTGCCAGCAGTGGACAGCCCTATGGCTACACCTTC. This codes for CASSGQPYGYTF.

The rearrangement uses TRBV5-1 and TRBJ1-2; D ambiguous. V gave up 4 bases and J gave up 0 bases, with 10 bases separating them. CDR1 and CDR2 from the germline V gene are SGHRS and YFSETQ. This CDR3 contains 14 residues. The CDR3 is CASSPRLSNYGYTF. The CDR3 region has the DNA TGCGCCAGCAGCCCCCGTTTGTCTAACTATGGCTACACCTTC.

This chain uses TRBV9 with TRBJ1-2, with a tentative D call TRBD1 (6 bases). This CDR3 has 13 residues. The V end was cut by 0 bases, the J end by 14 bases, with 17 bases between. From germline, CDR1 is SGDLS and CDR2 YYNGEE. The CDR3 region has the DNA TGTGCCAGCAGCGTAGAGCGGGACACTTCTCGTACCTTC. Protein sequence: CASSVERDTSRTF.

For this clone: Germline is not matched at one junction end, which may reflect a read error. J is TRBJ2-5 and V is TRBV5-6, with TRBD2 matching over 8 bases. The germline CDR1 and CDR2 sequences are SGHDT and YYEEEE. This CDR3 is built from 15 residues. The CDR3 loop is CASSHFLLADAGLHF. The CDR3 DNA follows: TGTGCCAGCAGTCACTTTTTACTAGCGGATGCGGGATTACACTTC. Full variable domain (missing parts from reference TRBV5-6 and TRBJ2-5): DAGVTQSPTHLIKTRGQQVTLRCSPKSGHDTVSWYQQALGQGPQFIFQYYEEEERQRGNFPDRFSGHQFPNYSSELNVNALLLGDSALYLCASSHFLLADAGLHFGPGTRLLVL.